Below are 30 T cell receptor beta chains sequenced from a single sample in a study of regulatory T cells in long-lasting Graves disease. To make TCR beta libraries, researchers used iRepertoire HTBI primers and Arm-PCR of CDR3 regions. TCRdb reprocessed the multiplex PCR reads with MiXCR, giving one entry per CDR3 protein. The table has about 340,000 distinct CDR3 sequences, about 20% seen once. The time point denotes: persistent/refractory GD, antithyroid drugs over 5 years with positive TRAb. The TCR library was made from RNA that had been extracted from PBMCs in TRIzol. This specimen consisted of peripheral blood mononuclear cells (PBMCs), obtained when the disease was refractory, from a patient treated with antithyroid drugs. The receptors derive from a female donor with Graves disease.

This clonotype was seen ten or more times. The chain joins TRBV3-1 to TRBJ1-5; a weak D match, TRBD1 (6 bases). Germline V CDR1 and CDR2: LGHDT, YNNKEL (reference sequence). The CDR3 is 13 amino acids. V was trimmed by 5 bases and J by 6 bases, leaving 11 bases between them. The CDR3 loop reads CASSSDRFQPQHF. The CDR3 nucleotides read TGTGCCAGCAGCTCCGACAGGTTTCAGCCCCAGCATTTT.

This clonotype occurred many times. Its ends do not fully match the called genes, so a read error is possible. In nucleotides, the CDR3 is TGTGCCAGCAGTCTAGCAGGGGCCTATGGCTACACCTTC. This sequence encodes CASSLAGAYGYTF. The V gene is TRBV12-3 or TRBV12-4, the J gene TRBJ1-2; D is possibly TRBD1 (6 bases). The CDR3 has 13 amino acids.

With regard to this clonotype: This may be a read error, as it is one base from a much larger clone. The chain is built from TRBV29-1 and TRBJ2-5; 9 positions match TRBD1. The CDR3 is 14 amino acids. Per germline, CDR1 SQVTM and CDR2 ANQGSEA. The J segment lost 5 bases and the V segment lost 1 base, leaving 5 bases of the junction unmatched. This CDR3 is CSVEGDRERETQYF. Here the CDR3 DNA reads TGCAGCGTTGAAGGGGACAGGGAGAGGGAGACCCAGTACTTC.

The sample holds a few counts of this clonotype. This sequence joins TRBV27 and TRBJ2-4; D call uncertain. CDR3 length: 14 amino acids. V was shortened by 4 bases and J by 0 bases, with 7 bases between the two germline ends. The germline V gene has CDR1 MNHEY and CDR2 SMNVEV (reference sequence). The CDR3: CASSSRLAKNIQYF. The CDR3 nucleotides read TGTGCCAGCAGTTCCCGATTAGCCAAAAACATTCAGTACTTC.

This clonotype has a count of ten or more. Here the CDR3 reads CASRTFISSGQGGNQPQHF. The CDR3 DNA reads TGTGCCAGCAGAACTTTCATCAGCTCGGGACAGGGAGGCAATCAGCCCCAGCATTTT. The V call is TRBV28, the J call TRBJ1-5, with 9 positions matching TRBD1. The CDR3 contains 19 residues. Germline CDR1 reads MDHEN; CDR2 reads SYDVKM. With 6 bases clipped from V and 2 bases from J, the junction kept 17 bases outside the gene matches.

This clonotype was seen repeatedly, ten times or more. The chain employs TRBV20-1 and TRBJ1-2; a possible D gene is TRBD1 (6 bases). Germline V CDR1 and CDR2: DFQATT, SNEGSKA (reference sequence). Trimming cost V 3 bases and J 3 bases, with 8 bases left between them. CDR3 length: 12 amino acids. The CDR3 region is CSASYRDYGYTF. The CDR3 nucleotides are TGCAGTGCTAGCTACAGGGACTATGGCTACACCTTC.

This rearrangement joins TRBV6-1 to TRBJ2-7; 7 nucleotides agree with TRBD2. V shed 8 bases and J 7 bases; nucleotides not matched to a gene: 8. This CDR3 is built from 12 residues. Germline-derived CDR1 and CDR2 are MNHNS and SASEGT. The DNA of the CDR3 is TGTGCCAGCTCTTGGTTGGGGGGGGAGCAGTACTTC. It is translated as CASSWLGGEQYF.

This clonotype was picked up one time. J is TRBJ2-5 and V is TRBV7-9, with D uncertain. The V gene's germline CDR1 is SEHNR and CDR2 FQNEAQ (reference sequence). The CDR3 totals 13 residues. V was clipped by 1 base and J by 5 bases, with 8 bases between them. The CDR3 DNA is TGTGCCAGCAGCTTAGGGAATCCTGAGACCCAGTACTTC. This encodes CASSLGNPETQYF. Full variable domain (missing parts from reference TRBV7-9 and TRBJ2-5): DTGVSQNPRHKITKRGQNVTFRCDPISEHNRLYWYRQTLGQGPEFLTYFQNEAQLEKSRLLSDRFSAERPKGSFSTLEIQRTEQGDSAMYLCASSLGNPETQYFGPGTRLLVL.

Concerning this clonotype itself: With only one base between it and a far larger clone, this is likely a read error. This sequence joins TRBV7-9 and TRBJ1-4, with D uncertain. Trimming removed 4 bases at V and 4 bases at J, with 13 bases between. Germline V gives CDR1 SEHNR, CDR2 FQNEAQ (reference sequence). The CDR3 sequence is 15 residues long. The CDR3 sequence: CASSSVRDGNEKLFF. The CDR3 DNA reads as TGTGCCAGCAGCTCCGTCCGGGATGGTAATGAAAAACTGTTTTTT.

This sequence joins TRBV12-3 or TRBV12-4 and TRBJ2-1, with TRBD2 matching over 9 bases. J gave up 2 bases and V 5 bases, and 4 bases lay outside the gene matches. The CDR3 is 15 residues long. The CDR3 is CASSKRGETYNEQFF. CDR3 nucleotides: TGTGCCAGCAGTAAGCGGGGGGAAACCTACAATGAGCAGTTCTTC.

This clonotype has just a few counts. The chain has TRBV20-1 and TRBJ1-2; 8 positions match TRBD1. The V gene end was trimmed by 4 bases and the J gene end by 4 bases; junction bases not matched to a gene: 5. CDR3 length: 13 residues. Looked up from germline, CDR1 is DFQATT and CDR2 is SNEGSKA (reference sequence). CDR3: CSATPGGPYGYTF. CDR3 nucleotide sequence: TGCAGTGCTACGCCAGGGGGCCCCTATGGCTACACCTTC.

CDR3 DNA sequence: TGTGCCTGGAGTGTCCCCCGCCGCCAGCCCCAGCATTTT. Its translation is CAWSVPRRQPQHF. V gene TRBV30 combines with J gene TRBJ1-5; D is undetermined. This CDR3 has 13 residues. Germline V gene data show CDR1 as GTSNPN and CDR2 as SVGIG (reference sequence). Trimming pared 0 bases from V and 7 bases from J, leaving 10 bases between.

The V gene is TRBV6-2 or TRBV6-3, the J gene TRBJ2-2; the D is unclear. Per the germline V gene, CDR1 is MNHEY and CDR2 is SVGEGT. The V gene lost 2 bases and the J gene lost 9 bases, with 19 bases spanning the gap. This CDR3 region has 16 residues. CDR3 in amino acids: CASSYGEHMGWRELFF. CDR3 in DNA: TGTGCCAGCAGTTACGGGGAACATATGGGCTGGAGGGAGCTGTTTTTT.

V gene TRBV11-2 combines with J gene TRBJ2-7, with 7 bases lining up with TRBD2. Germline V gene lookup returns CDR1 SGHAT and CDR2 FQNNGV. Trimming removed 6 bases from V and 4 bases from J; junction bases left unmatched: 21. The CDR3 runs 18 residues. The CDR3 loop reads CASRPLRVGSSGWYEQYF. The DNA for the CDR3 is TGTGCCAGCAGACCTTTAAGAGTGGGGTCTAGCGGTTGGTACGAGCAGTACTTC.

This clonotype appeared a few times. The chain joins TRBV12-3 or TRBV12-4 to TRBJ2-2; weak D call: TRBD2 (5 bases). V was clipped by 3 bases and J by 1 base, with 18 bases between them. CDR3 length: 18 residues. The CDR3 here is CASSLGESPFLNTGELFF. The CDR3, as DNA: TGTGCCAGCAGTTTGGGAGAAAGTCCCTTTCTGAACACCGGGGAGCTGTTTTTT.

This clonotype was seen ten or more times. V gene TRBV2 combines with J gene TRBJ1-6; 7 bases line up with TRBD1. Germline CDR1 reads SNHLY; CDR2 reads FYNNEI. This CDR3 has 16 residues. V shed 2 bases and J 0 bases; nucleotides not matched to a gene: 1. The CDR3 loop is CASSEWDSSYNSPLHF. In DNA, the CDR3 is TGTGCCAGCAGTGAATGGGACAGCTCCTATAATTCACCCCTCCACTTT.

The chain uses TRBV7-2 and TRBJ2-3; TRBD2 matches 8 bases. The junction had 8 bases not matched to a gene; V was cut back by 8 bases and J by 4 bases. The CDR3 is made up of 14 amino acids. CDR1 is SGHTA and CDR2 is FQGNSA in the germline V gene. CDR3 nucleotides: TGTGCCAGCTCCCCCTCGGGGGGGCCAGATACGCAGTATTTT. Encoded protein: CASSPSGGPDTQYF.

This clonotype was detected only once. The CDR3 DNA reads TGTGCCACCAGTTCGGGGTCCGGGACACCTTATGAAAAACTGTTTTTT. Its translation is CATSSGSGTPYEKLFF. The rearrangement uses TRBV24-1 and TRBJ1-4; D perhaps matches TRBD1 (6 bases). Germline lookup yields CDR1 KGHDR and CDR2 SFDVKD. The CDR3 sequence is 16 residues long. Trimming cost V 6 bases and J 6 bases, with 19 bases left between them.

This clonotype was found many times. The J gene is TRBJ2-7, the V gene TRBV3-1; 10 nucleotides agree with TRBD2. J lost 2 bases, V lost 1 base, and 2 bases had no gene match. The V gene's germline CDR1 is LGHDT and CDR2 YNNKEL (reference sequence). This CDR3 has 15 residues. In DNA form, the CDR3 reads TGTGCCAGCAGCCAAGCTAGCGGGGGAACCTACGAGCAGTACTTC. Amino acids: CASSQASGGTYEQYF.

Concerning this clonotype itself: This may arise from a read error, as a much more abundant clone is one base away. The CDR3 DNA reads TGTGCCTGGGGTAGCGGGGGCTCCTACGAGCAGTACTTC. Its translation is CAWGSGGSYEQYF. J is TRBJ2-7 and V is TRBV30; TRBD2 matches at 9 bases. Germline trimming cut 5 bases from V and 0 bases from J; bases unmatched to any gene: 2. The CDR3 is made up of 13 amino acids. From germline, CDR1 is GTSNPN and CDR2 SVGIG (reference sequence).

This clonotype appeared a few times. This chain uses TRBV27 with TRBJ2-7, with TRBD1 matching over 8 bases. The CDR3 extends over 15 amino acids. Germline assignment: CDR1 MNHEY and CDR2 SMNVEV (reference sequence). The V segment lost 5 bases and the J segment 1 base; nucleotides outside the gene matches: 7. The DNA for the CDR3 is TGTGCCAGCAGTCGTACCGGGACAGGATCCTACGAGCAGTACTTC. It is translated as CASSRTGTGSYEQYF.

This clonotype is a singleton in its sample. The chain couples TRBV12-3 or TRBV12-4 to TRBJ2-3; D may be TRBD2 (5 bases). The CDR3 extends over 16 amino acids. Between the trimmed V and J ends, which lost 7 bases and 0 bases, there was a span of 17 bases. The CDR3 loop reads CASTRESGLSTDTQYF. The CDR3 coding sequence is TGTGCCAGCACGAGAGAGAGCGGATTGAGCACAGATACGCAGTATTTT.

The J gene is TRBJ1-6, the V gene TRBV6-5; maybe TRBD1 (6 bases). V was pared by 2 bases and J by 5 bases, with 10 bases between. The length of the CDR3 is 15 residues. CDR1 and CDR2 from the germline V gene are MNHEY and SVGAGI. Here the CDR3 DNA reads TGTGCCAGCAGTTACGGGGGCAGGCATAATTCACCCCTCCACTTT. As protein: CASSYGGRHNSPLHF.

This clonotype was detected ten times or more. The chain employs TRBV24-1 and TRBJ1-2, with TRBD1 matching 8 bases. The V gene's germline CDR1 is KGHDR and CDR2 SFDVKD. V was pared by 6 bases and J by 4 bases, with 3 bases of the junction left unmatched. The length of the CDR3 is 13 residues. Here the CDR3 reads CATSTGGSYGYTF. The DNA for the CDR3 is TGTGCCACCAGTACAGGGGGGAGCTATGGCTACACCTTC.

The sample holds a few counts of this clonotype. V and J are TRBV11-2 and TRBJ2-7; 13 nucleotides align to TRBD2. Germline V lookup: CDR1 SGHAT, CDR2 FQNNGV. The CDR3 has 15 amino acids. V trimming: 0 bases; J trimming: 6 bases; junction bases outside the gene matches: 2. DNA of the CDR3: TGTGCCAGCAGCTTAGAAGGGACTAGCGGGACCGAGCAGTACTTC. Translated, it gives CASSLEGTSGTEQYF.

V usage is TRBV24-1 and J usage is TRBJ2-2, with 12 nucleotides matching TRBD2. V lost 4 bases, J lost 1 base, and 12 bases stayed unmatched. The CDR3 loop spans 20 amino acids. The V gene's germline CDR1 is KGHDR and CDR2 SFDVKD. CDR3 nucleotides: TGTGCCACCAGTGACCGACCCCGGAGACTAGCGGGGGTGAACACCGGGGAGCTGTTTTTT. Amino acid sequence: CATSDRPRRLAGVNTGELFF.

The V and J genes are TRBV7-9 and TRBJ2-7; possible D gene TRBD1, 6 bases. With 5 bases removed from V and 12 bases from J, the gap between germline ends came to 17 bases. Germline loops: CDR1 SEHNR, CDR2 FQNEAQ (reference sequence). The CDR3 covers 12 residues. This chain's CDR3 is CASSPQQGPRYF. The CDR3 nucleotides are TGTGCCAGCAGCCCACAACAGGGTCCAAGGTACTTC.

The gene calls are TRBV18 and TRBJ1-2; D gene ambiguous. Germline loops: CDR1 KGHSH, CDR2 LQKENI. This CDR3 region has 14 residues. Trimming left V 6 bases short and J 5 bases short, with 16 bases between. CDR3 residues: CASSPALGMYGYTF. The CDR3 DNA sequence: TGTGCCAGCTCGCCGGCCCTCGGGATGTATGGCTACACCTTC.

This clonotype has ten or more counts. This chain connects TRBV7-2 to TRBJ1-6, with 8 bases lining up with TRBD1. V shed 2 bases and J 10 bases; nucleotides not matched to a gene: 7. Germline values: CDR1 SGHTA, CDR2 FQGNSA. The CDR3 has 15 residues. As DNA, the CDR3 is TGTGCCAGCAGCTTAATCGGACCAGGGGGCTCACCCCTCCACTTT. It translates to CASSLIGPGGSPLHF.

V and J are TRBV7-6 and TRBJ2-7; tentative D call: TRBD2 (6 bases). This CDR3 has 17 residues. V gave up 2 bases and J gave up 0 bases, with 17 bases separating them. CDR1 is SGHVS and CDR2 is FNYEAQ in the germline V gene. CDR3 DNA: TGTGCCAGCAGCTTAAGTCTTCCGGGAGCCTTCTCCTACGAGCAGTACTTC. This encodes CASSLSLPGAFSYEQYF. Supplemented by reference TRBV7-6 and TRBJ2-7, the full variable domain reads GAGVSQSPRYKVTKRGQDVALRCDPISGHVSLYWYRQALGQGPEFLTYFNYEAQQDKSGLPNDRFSAERPEGSISTLTIQRTEQRDSAMYRCASSLSLPGAFSYEQYFGPGTRLTVT.